This TCR beta chain was identified during a study of blood T cell repertoires in COVID-19. The V and J ends lost 2 bases and 6 bases, in that order; junction bases with no gene match: 7. CDR3 length: 14 residues. Germline V gives CDR1 GTSNPN, CDR2 SVGIG (reference sequence). Sequencing was performed with immunoSEQ multiplex PCR; in TCRdb, only in-frame clones are kept and a portion is missing. The sample contains a few hundred thousand clones, 80% to 90% of which appear only once. The specimen sequenced was peripheral blood. The source of this sequence is a middle-aged woman who had recovered from COVID-19. V usage is TRBV30 and J usage is TRBJ2-1; 7 bases line up with TRBD2. This chain's CDR3 is CAWSQGAGSNEQFF. CDR3 sequence (DNA): TGTGCCTGGAGTCAGGGAGCGGGGTCCAATGAGCAGTTCTTC.